These 30 T cell receptor beta chains were sequenced from one sample in a study of OX40 agonist ivuxolimab in advanced cancers. The receptor library was made with the immunoSEQ multiplex PCR assay. TCRdb provides this immuneACCESS table in a form limited to in-frame rearrangements. Some clones are lacking; in checked studies, under half of them reflect an unresolved V gene, and why the rest are absent is not known. For this sample the table gives 76,000 or so clones, of which 85% to 90% were detected only once. Of the sample, over 10% is held by the ten largest clones. This specimen was CD4+ or CD8+ T cells sorted from blood, taken in a trial of the OX40 agonist ivuxolimab. These receptors originate from an adult with an advanced solid tumor such as melanoma, head and neck, liver or kidney cancer.

V is TRBV14 and J is TRBJ2-5; TRBD2 might be the D (5 bases). CDR1 SGHDN and CDR2 FVKESK come from the germline V gene. Deletions cut 1 base from V and 0 bases from J, with 6 bases between. The CDR3 has 14 residues. This CDR3 reads CASSQGGNQETQYF. CDR3 DNA: TGTGCCAGCAGCCAAGGAGGGAACCAAGAGACCCAGTACTTC.

The chain is built from TRBV9 and TRBJ2-5; 8 bases line up with TRBD2. The V gene's germline CDR1 is SGDLS and CDR2 YYNGEE. Unmatched junction bases numbered 8, after V lost 4 bases and J lost 0 bases. The CDR3 spans 16 residues. CDR3 loop: CASSHPASGYQETQYF. Here the CDR3 DNA reads TGTGCCAGCAGCCACCCGGCTAGCGGGTACCAAGAGACCCAGTACTTC.

The rearrangement uses TRBV5-1 and TRBJ2-2; 7 bases are shared with TRBD2. The germline V gene encodes CDR1 SGHRS and CDR2 YFSETQ. V lost 2 bases, J lost 4 bases, and 5 bases stayed unmatched. CDR3 length equals 15 residues. This chain's CDR3 is CASSFGGRSTGELFF. The CDR3 coding sequence is TGCGCCAGCAGCTTTGGCGGGAGAAGCACCGGGGAGCTGTTTTTT.

The J gene is TRBJ2-5, the V gene TRBV9; D remains unclear. The last part of the DNA fits TRBJ2-7 better; the J call may be wrong. The CDR3 totals 15 residues. Per germline, CDR1 SGDLS and CDR2 YYNGEE. The CDR3 DNA follows: TGTGCCAGCAGCGTAGGGAACTCCGGTATATACGAGCAGTACTTC. Encoded protein: CASSVGNSGIYEQYF.

The chain has TRBV6-6 and TRBJ1-1; no clear D gene. This CDR3 has 14 amino acids. Germline-derived CDR1 and CDR2 are MNHNY and SVGAGI (reference sequence). Trimming removed 9 bases from V and 1 base from J, with 15 bases in between. The CDR3 DNA follows: TGTGCCAGTTCCCTCAGCGGGGAGAACACTGAAGCTTTCTTT. Protein: CASSLSGENTEAFF.

The chain is built from TRBV23-1 and TRBJ2-7; 8 bases agree with TRBD1. TRBV23-1 falls under the ORF class, with uncertain function. After removal of 6 bases from V and 0 bases from J, the junction contained 19 bases not matched to a gene. This CDR3 contains 19 residues. This chain's CDR3 is CASSLKGQGAEALSYEQYF. The CDR3 coding sequence is TGCGCCAGCAGCCTCAAGGGGCAGGGGGCTGAAGCTCTCTCCTACGAGCAGTACTTC.

The chain has TRBV7-6 and TRBJ2-1; D uncertain. Trimming shortened V by 5 bases and J by 9 bases, and 14 bases separated the two germline ends. Germline V gives CDR1 SGHVS, CDR2 FNYEAQ. This CDR3 is built from 13 residues. The CDR3 protein is CASSPSPRGEQFF. The CDR3 DNA sequence: TGTGCCAGCAGCCCTTCCCCCCGCGGTGAGCAGTTCTTC. The variable domain in full, with the rest retrieved from reference TRBV7-6 and TRBJ2-1, is GAGVSQSPRYKVTKRGQDVALRCDPISGHVSLYWYRQALGQGPEFLTYFNYEAQQDKSGLPNDRFSAERPEGSISTLTIQRTEQRDSAMYRCASSPSPRGEQFFGPGTRLTVL.

The rearrangement uses TRBV27 and TRBJ1-1; 8 positions match TRBD1. Germline V gives CDR1 MNHEY, CDR2 SMNVEV (reference sequence). The junction had 4 bases not matched to a gene; V was cut back by 6 bases and J by 1 base. The CDR3 extends over 14 amino acids. CDR3 nucleotides: TGTGCCAGCAGGTTCAGGGGGCAGAACACTGAAGCTTTCTTT. This translates into CASRFRGQNTEAFF.

V gene TRBV11-2 combines with J gene TRBJ1-4; a possible D gene is TRBD1 (5 bases). The germline V and J ends were trimmed by 2 bases and 4 bases, with 17 bases remaining between them. Germline V gives CDR1 SGHAT, CDR2 FQNNGV. The CDR3 sequence is 17 residues long. The DNA of the CDR3 is TGTGCCAGCAGCTTAAGGCCCGGACACAATCTTAATGAAAAACTGTTTTTT. Translated, it gives CASSLRPGHNLNEKLFF.

The chain recombines TRBV4-1 with TRBJ2-7; 8 nucleotides line up with TRBD2. V dropped 3 bases and J dropped 3; count of bases not matched to a gene: 10. Germline V gene lookup returns CDR1 MGHRA and CDR2 YSYEKL. The CDR3 totals 16 residues. This CDR3 is CASSHTPVTSDYEQYF. Here the CDR3 DNA reads TGCGCCAGCAGCCACACCCCCGTGACTAGCGACTACGAGCAGTACTTC.

V gene TRBV6-5 combines with J gene TRBJ1-1; D is uncertain. The length of the CDR3 is 14 residues. Trimming pared 2 bases from V and 1 base from J, leaving 8 bases between. From germline, CDR1 is MNHEY and CDR2 SVGAGI. CDR3 DNA sequence: TGTGCCAGCAGTTACGGATGGACGAACACTGAAGCTTTCTTT. As protein: CASSYGWTNTEAFF.

The V gene is TRBV5-4, the J gene TRBJ2-3; D uncertain. Germline V gene sequence: CDR1 SGHNT, CDR2 YYREEE (reference sequence). Trimming removed 0 bases at V and 2 bases at J, with 10 bases between. This CDR3 spans 15 amino acids. In DNA form, the CDR3 reads TGTGCCAGCAGCTTGGCCCAACTACCCACAGATACGCAGTATTTT. It translates to CASSLAQLPTDTQYF.

The genes are TRBV5-1 and TRBJ1-2, with D uncertain. From germline, CDR1 is SGHRS and CDR2 YFSETQ. CDR3 length equals 14 residues. The V and J ends lost 3 bases and 5 bases respectively, with 14 bases between them. The CDR3 protein is CASSYNAVEYGYTF. The DNA for the CDR3 is TGCGCCAGCAGCTATAACGCCGTCGAATATGGCTACACCTTC.

The chain links TRBV12-5 to TRBJ2-2, with 7 bases fitting TRBD2. Per germline, CDR1 LGHNT and CDR2 FRNRAP. V shed 4 bases and J 3 bases; nucleotides not matched to a gene: 11. CDR3 length: 17 residues. The CDR3 sequence is CASGYPSGGIDTGELFF. The CDR3 nucleotides read TGTGCTAGTGGTTACCCCTCCGGGGGGATTGACACCGGGGAGCTGTTTTTT.

The chain is built from TRBV4-1 and TRBJ2-3, with D unclear. Deletions cut 1 base from V and 2 bases from J, with 10 bases between. Germline lookup yields CDR1 MGHRA and CDR2 YSYEKL. This CDR3 has 15 amino acids. The CDR3 DNA reads as TGCGCCAGCAGCCAAGGCATTAGGTACACAGATACGCAGTATTTT. It encodes CASSQGIRYTDTQYF.

This chain links TRBV7-2 with TRBJ1-3; D ambiguous. V lost 5 bases, J lost 0 bases, and 17 bases lay in between. The CDR3 is 17 residues long. Germline assignment: CDR1 SGHTA and CDR2 FQGNSA. CDR3 region: CASSPPPSQTSGNTIYF. In DNA, the CDR3 is TGTGCCAGCAGCCCGCCGCCGTCACAAACCTCTGGAAACACCATATATTTT.

The chain carries TRBV14 and TRBJ2-1; D call uncertain. Between the trimmed V and J ends, which lost 1 base and 9 bases, there was a span of 13 bases. This CDR3 has 14 residues. CDR1 is SGHDN, CDR2 FVKESK, per germline. This CDR3 is CASSQVRARSEQFF. CDR3 sequence (DNA): TGTGCCAGCAGCCAAGTGCGAGCAAGAAGTGAGCAGTTCTTC. Together with reference TRBV14 and TRBJ2-1, the CDR3 gives the full variable domain: EAGVTQFPSHSVIEKGQTVTLRCDPISGHDNLYWYRRVMGKEIKFLLHFVKESKQDESGMPNNRFLAERTGGTYSTLKVQPAELEDSGVYFCASSQVRARSEQFFGPGTRLTVL.

The chain is built from TRBV6-1 and TRBJ2-1, with D perhaps being TRBD1 or TRBD2 (5 bases each). Germline V gene lookup returns CDR1 MNHNS and CDR2 SASEGT. CDR3 length equals 15 residues. V lost 7 bases and J 1 base, leaving 14 bases between the germline ends. CDR3 in amino acids: CASNLDSGSYNEQFF. In DNA form, the CDR3 reads TGTGCCAGCAACCTCGACAGCGGTTCCTACAATGAGCAGTTCTTC.

The rearrangement joins TRBV28 to TRBJ2-7; 8 bases line up with TRBD1. The V and J ends lost 3 bases and 3 bases, in that order; junction bases with no gene match: 13. The germline V gene encodes CDR1 MDHEN and CDR2 SYDVKM. The CDR3 has 17 residues. The CDR3 loop is CASSFPRTQGAIYEQYF. As DNA, the CDR3 is TGTGCCAGCAGTTTCCCCCGGACTCAGGGGGCCATCTACGAGCAGTACTTC.

The chain uses TRBV5-8 and TRBJ2-7, with 9 bases lining up with TRBD1. Trimming at V came to 5 bases and at J to 2 bases, leaving 14 bases not matched to a gene. The CDR3 sequence is 17 residues long. Germline V gene sequence: CDR1 SGHTS, CDR2 YDEGEE. The CDR3 sequence is CASRKLTGTGFTYEQYF. In DNA form, the CDR3 reads TGTGCCAGCAGGAAACTAACCGGGACAGGGTTTACCTACGAGCAGTACTTC.

This clone appeared a single time. The rearrangement links TRBV28 to TRBJ1-4, with a tentative D call TRBD1 (5 bases). The germline V gene encodes CDR1 MDHEN and CDR2 SYDVKM. Trimming left V 5 bases short and J 6 bases short, with 16 bases between. CDR3 length: 15 amino acids. The DNA of the CDR3 is TGTGCCAGCAGTGAGAGACGAGGGACGTATGAAAAACTGTTTTTT. This translates into CASSERRGTYEKLFF.

With respect to this clone: Its ends do not fully match the called genes, so a read error is possible. The sample contains more than one DNA sequence encoding this CDR3. The chain has TRBV5-1 and TRBJ2-5; the D is unclear. This CDR3 contains 13 residues. Germline assignment: CDR1 SGHRS and CDR2 YFSETQ. CDR3 coding DNA: TGCGCCAGCAGTTTGGCAGTTCAAGAGACCCAGTACTTC. Translation: CASSLAVQETQYF.

The V and J genes are TRBV6-6 and TRBJ2-7; D unresolved. This CDR3 spans 13 amino acids. V shed 6 bases and J shed 5 bases, with 14 bases lying between them. Germline CDR1 MNHNY, CDR2 SVGAGI (reference sequence). The CDR3 bases are TGTGCCAGCAGCCTCGGTAGAAGGAACGAGCAGTACTTC. This gives the protein CASSLGRRNEQYF.

This chain joins TRBV19 and TRBJ2-5; tentative D call: TRBD2 (6 bases). This CDR3 spans 13 amino acids. V lost 5 bases and J 2 bases, leaving 9 bases between the germline ends. Germline CDR1 LNHDA, CDR2 SQIVND (reference sequence). CDR3 in DNA: TGTGCCAGTAGTTGGCGGGGACAAGAGACCCAGTACTTC. As protein: CASSWRGQETQYF.

This chain connects TRBV25-1 to TRBJ2-3; perhaps D is TRBD1 or TRBD2 (5 bases each). The CDR3 runs 15 residues. V was clipped by 7 bases and J by 2 bases, with 16 bases between them. Per the germline V gene, CDR1 is MGHDK and CDR2 is SYGVNS. The CDR3 sequence is CASTAPGPLTDTQYF. The CDR3 DNA follows: TGTGCCAGCACGGCTCCGGGACCCCTCACAGATACGCAGTATTTT.

This chain joins TRBV7-8 and TRBJ1-3; D remains ambiguous. CDR3 length: 12 residues. Germline CDR1 and CDR2: SGHVS and FQNEAQ. V lost 1 base and J 7 bases, leaving 5 bases between the germline ends. DNA for the CDR3: TGTGCCAGCAGCTTAGTCGGGAACACCATATATTTT. Translated: CASSLVGNTIYF.

This clone was picked up one time. CDR3 sequence (DNA): TGTGCCAGCAGTGCAGGACACACCTACTCCTACAATGAGCAGTTCTTC. It translates to CASSAGHTYSYNEQFF. The chain carries TRBV28 and TRBJ2-1; TRBD1 is a possible D gene (5 bases). The CDR3 consists of 16 residues. V was pared by 5 bases and J by 0 bases, with 14 bases between. Germline assignment: CDR1 MDHEN and CDR2 SYDVKM.

The J gene is TRBJ1-1, the V gene TRBV10-1; possible D gene TRBD1, 6 bases. The germline V and J ends were trimmed by 4 bases and 1 base, with 10 bases remaining between them. Germline-derived CDR1 and CDR2 are WNHNN and SYGVQD (reference sequence). The CDR3 is made up of 14 amino acids. The CDR3 here is CASSGQGQNTEAFF. As DNA, the CDR3 is TGCGCCAGCAGTGGGCAGGGGCAGAACACTGAAGCTTTCTTT.

The chain joins TRBV6-5 to TRBJ2-7; 8 bases align to TRBD1. Germline trimming cut 6 bases from V and 2 bases from J; bases unmatched to any gene: 6. CDR3 length: 14 amino acids. The germline gives CDR1 MNHEY, CDR2 SVGAGI. CDR3 amino acids: CASRGQGKAYEQYF. The CDR3 DNA follows: TGTGCCAGCAGAGGACAGGGAAAAGCCTACGAGCAGTACTTC.

The rearrangement uses TRBV11-2 and TRBJ2-4, with D unclear. V dropped 0 bases and J dropped 0 bases, with 12 bases sitting between them. The V gene's germline CDR1 is SGHAT and CDR2 FQNNGV. This CDR3 spans 17 amino acids. The CDR3 sequence: CASSLEGQTLAKNIQYF. The CDR3 nucleotides read TGTGCCAGCAGCTTAGAGGGCCAGACCCTAGCCAAAAACATTCAGTACTTC.